The 18 T cell receptor beta chains listed next were all sequenced from one sample in a study of T cell responses to AZD1222 COVID-19 vaccine. Profiled with immunoSEQ multiplex PCR; TCRdb holds only in-frame clones, not every one. The sample has 110,000 or so clones; roughly 91% are singletons. Source: peripheral blood, taken 28 days after the second AZD1222 dose. All receptors come from an adult who received the AZD1222 COVID-19 vaccine.

The chain combines TRBV9 with TRBJ2-7; TRBD2 is a possible D gene (6 bases). The CDR3 sequence is 14 residues long. The V end was cut by 3 bases, the J end by 0 bases, with 10 bases between. The germline V gene has CDR1 SGDLS and CDR2 YYNGEE. Here the CDR3 reads CASSGGTASYEQYF. The CDR3 DNA follows: TGTGCCAGCAGCGGGGGGACTGCCTCCTACGAGCAGTACTTC. The full variable domain, its missing parts supplied by reference TRBV9 and TRBJ2-7, is DSGVTQTPKHLITATGQRVTLRCSPRSGDLSVYWYQQSLDQGLQFLIQYYNGEERAKGNILERFSAQQFPDLHSELNLSSLELGDSALYFCASSGGTASYEQYFGPGTRLTVT.

The V call is TRBV2, the J call TRBJ2-7; D remains ambiguous. Germline-derived CDR1 and CDR2 are SNHLY and FYNNEI. V dropped 5 bases and J dropped 2 bases, with 7 bases sitting between them. The CDR3 length is 12 residues. The CDR3 protein is CASSLFAYEQYF. CDR3 in DNA: TGTGCCAGCAGTCTTTTTGCCTACGAGCAGTACTTC.

The chain is built from TRBV12-3 or TRBV12-4 and TRBJ2-7, with D perhaps TRBD2 (6 bases). Trimming cost V 5 bases and J 7 bases, with 12 bases left between them. There are 12 residues in the CDR3. CDR3 DNA sequence: TGTGCCAGCAGTCCAGTGGGGGGAGAGCAGTACTTC. Protein: CASSPVGGEQYF.

The chain uses TRBV11-2 and TRBJ2-7; D perhaps matches TRBD2 (6 bases). This CDR3 region has 14 residues. From germline, CDR1 is SGHAT and CDR2 FQNNGV. The V gene lost 5 bases and the J gene lost 6 bases, with 17 bases spanning the gap. Here the CDR3 DNA reads TGTGCCAGCAGCCCAACGGGACTCAGCTCCGAGCAGTACTTC. It translates to CASSPTGLSSEQYF. The complete variable domain, with remaining parts taken from reference TRBV11-2 and TRBJ2-7, reads EAGVAQSPRYKIIEKRQSVAFWCNPISGHATLYWYQQILGQGPKLLIQFQNNGVVDDSQLPKDRFSAERLKGVDSTLKIQPAKLEDSAVYLCASSPTGLSSEQYFGPGTRLTVT.

V is TRBV27 and J is TRBJ1-2, with D uncertain. Deletions cut 1 base from V and 0 bases from J, with 12 bases between. The germline V gene encodes CDR1 MNHEY and CDR2 SMNVEV (reference sequence). This CDR3 has 16 residues. The CDR3 loop reads CASSLLAGLANYGYTF. DNA of the CDR3: TGTGCCAGCAGTTTATTAGCCGGGTTGGCTAACTATGGCTACACCTTC.

J is TRBJ1-5 and V is TRBV5-1; D not resolved. CDR1 is SGHRS and CDR2 is YFSETQ in the germline V gene. CDR3 size: 14 residues. Deletions cut 6 bases from V and 3 bases from J, with 13 bases between. Here the CDR3 reads CASTETPNNQPQHF. Here the CDR3 DNA reads TGCGCCAGCACCGAGACTCCCAACAATCAGCCCCAGCATTTT.

V gene TRBV3-1 (or the pseudogene TRBV3-2) combines with J gene TRBJ1-1; D is perhaps TRBD1 (5 bases). The V gene's germline CDR1 is LGHDT and CDR2 YNNKEL (reference sequence). The V end lost 0 bases, the J end lost 3 bases, and 14 bases lay between the germline ends. This CDR3 contains 16 residues. The CDR3 is CASSQDWGSSYTEAFF. The CDR3 bases are TGTGCCAGCAGCCAAGACTGGGGGAGTTCGTACACTGAAGCTTTCTTT.

J is TRBJ2-7 and V is TRBV7-8, with 8 bases that match TRBD2. Trimming cost V 1 base and J 2 bases; bases outside gene matches: 1. The CDR3 loop spans 14 amino acids. CDR1 and CDR2 (germline): SGHVS, FQNEAQ. CDR3 region: CASSLGTSTYEQYF. The CDR3 DNA is TGTGCCAGCAGCTTAGGGACTAGCACCTACGAGCAGTACTTC.

The chain uses TRBV6-5 and TRBJ2-1; D perhaps matches TRBD2 (5 bases). Deletions cut 7 bases from V and 0 bases from J, with 10 bases between. Germline assignment: CDR1 MNHEY and CDR2 SVGAGI. This CDR3 has 14 amino acids. The CDR3 coding sequence is TGTGCCAGCACCACAAGCGGCTCCTACAATGAGCAGTTCTTC. It yields the protein CASTTSGSYNEQFF.

The chain combines TRBV5-1 with TRBJ2-5; D might be TRBD1 (6 bases). Deletions cut 0 bases from V and 4 bases from J, with 10 bases between. The CDR3 loop spans 14 amino acids. CDR1 and CDR2 (germline): SGHRS, YFSETQ. CDR3 in DNA: TGCGCCAGCAGCTTGGACAGGGCGGGAGAGACCCAGTACTTC. Its protein product is CASSLDRAGETQYF.

The chain recombines TRBV6-5 with TRBJ1-5; weak D call: TRBD1 (5 bases). The CDR3 is 14 amino acids. V gave up 8 bases and J gave up 7 bases, with 18 bases separating them. The germline V gene encodes CDR1 MNHEY and CDR2 SVGAGI. The CDR3 spells CASLPQGALQPQHF. CDR3 bases: TGTGCCAGCCTCCCCCAGGGAGCGTTACAGCCCCAGCATTTT.

The rearrangement links TRBV15 to TRBJ2-5; TRBD2 might be the D (6 bases). The V gene's germline CDR1 is LNHNV and CDR2 YYDKDF (reference sequence). The CDR3 length is 13 residues. V gave up 4 bases and J gave up 1 base, with 7 bases separating them. CDR3: CATSNGGQETQYF. The CDR3 DNA is TGTGCCACCAGCAACGGGGGCCAAGAGACCCAGTACTTC.

This clone came up once. V gene TRBV5-5 combines with J gene TRBJ1-5; no clear D. V was shortened by 2 bases and J by 0 bases, with 12 bases between the two germline ends. This CDR3 has 16 amino acids. The germline V gene encodes CDR1 SGHKS and CDR2 YYEKEE (reference sequence). The CDR3 protein is CASSFNPGNSNQPQHF. CDR3 nucleotides: TGTGCCAGCAGCTTTAATCCGGGCAATAGCAATCAGCCCCAGCATTTT.

This clone was seen only once. This chain joins TRBV7-8 and TRBJ2-1, with 11 bases identical to TRBD2. V trimming: 5 bases; J trimming: 8 bases; junction bases outside the gene matches: 11. Germline assignment: CDR1 SGHVS and CDR2 FQNEAQ. There are 16 residues in the CDR3. As DNA, the CDR3 is TGTGCCAGCAGCCATTATAGCGGGGGGGCCGAGGATGAGCAGTTCTTC. Its protein is CASSHYSGGAEDEQFF. The full variable domain, its missing parts supplied by reference TRBV7-8 and TRBJ2-1, is GAGVSQSPRYKVAKRGQDVALRCDPISGHVSLFWYQQALGQGPEFLTYFQNEAQLDKSGLPSDRFFAERPEGSVSTLKIQRTQQEDSAVYLCASSHYSGGAEDEQFFGPGTRLTVL.

V and J are TRBV11-2 and TRBJ2-3, with unresolved D. V was shortened by 5 bases and J by 3 bases, with 12 bases between the two germline ends. Germline V gives CDR1 SGHAT, CDR2 FQNNGV. The CDR3 spans 14 residues. The CDR3 sequence: CASSDLSGTDTQYF. In nucleotides, the CDR3 is TGTGCCAGCAGCGACCTATCAGGAACAGATACGCAGTATTTT. Full variable domain (outside the CDR3, taken from reference TRBV11-2 and TRBJ2-3): EAGVAQSPRYKIIEKRQSVAFWCNPISGHATLYWYQQILGQGPKLLIQFQNNGVVDDSQLPKDRFSAERLKGVDSTLKIQPAKLEDSAVYLCASSDLSGTDTQYFGPGTRLTVL.

A single count supports this clone. The chain is built from TRBV7-8 and TRBJ1-1; D ambiguous. The germline V gene has CDR1 SGHVS and CDR2 FQNEAQ. The CDR3 consists of 15 residues. The V and J ends lost 5 bases and 0 bases respectively, with 13 bases between them. The DNA of the CDR3 is TGTGCCAGCAGCAAAACGTCCAGGTTGAACACTGAAGCTTTCTTT. It specifies CASSKTSRLNTEAFF.

The rearrangement uses TRBV28 and TRBJ2-7; D may match TRBD1 or TRBD2 (5 bases each). Trimming pared 3 bases from V and 10 bases from J, leaving 10 bases between. CDR1 and CDR2 from the germline V gene are MDHEN and SYDVKM. There are 11 residues in the CDR3. The CDR3 coding sequence is TGTGCCAGCAGTTTGGGGGAGCAACAGTACTTC. This encodes CASSLGEQQYF.

Ten or more counts support this clone. This CDR3 is also generated by other DNA sequences in the sample. This chain links TRBV5-1 with TRBJ2-2; D is perhaps TRBD1 or TRBD2 (5 bases each). Per the germline V gene, CDR1 is SGHRS and CDR2 is YFSETQ. Trimming removed 1 base from V and 2 bases from J, with 12 bases in between. This CDR3 spans 16 amino acids. CDR3 in DNA: TGCGCCAGCAGCTTGCCCGGGGCACTTAACACCGGGGAGCTGTTTTTT. Translation: CASSLPGALNTGELFF.